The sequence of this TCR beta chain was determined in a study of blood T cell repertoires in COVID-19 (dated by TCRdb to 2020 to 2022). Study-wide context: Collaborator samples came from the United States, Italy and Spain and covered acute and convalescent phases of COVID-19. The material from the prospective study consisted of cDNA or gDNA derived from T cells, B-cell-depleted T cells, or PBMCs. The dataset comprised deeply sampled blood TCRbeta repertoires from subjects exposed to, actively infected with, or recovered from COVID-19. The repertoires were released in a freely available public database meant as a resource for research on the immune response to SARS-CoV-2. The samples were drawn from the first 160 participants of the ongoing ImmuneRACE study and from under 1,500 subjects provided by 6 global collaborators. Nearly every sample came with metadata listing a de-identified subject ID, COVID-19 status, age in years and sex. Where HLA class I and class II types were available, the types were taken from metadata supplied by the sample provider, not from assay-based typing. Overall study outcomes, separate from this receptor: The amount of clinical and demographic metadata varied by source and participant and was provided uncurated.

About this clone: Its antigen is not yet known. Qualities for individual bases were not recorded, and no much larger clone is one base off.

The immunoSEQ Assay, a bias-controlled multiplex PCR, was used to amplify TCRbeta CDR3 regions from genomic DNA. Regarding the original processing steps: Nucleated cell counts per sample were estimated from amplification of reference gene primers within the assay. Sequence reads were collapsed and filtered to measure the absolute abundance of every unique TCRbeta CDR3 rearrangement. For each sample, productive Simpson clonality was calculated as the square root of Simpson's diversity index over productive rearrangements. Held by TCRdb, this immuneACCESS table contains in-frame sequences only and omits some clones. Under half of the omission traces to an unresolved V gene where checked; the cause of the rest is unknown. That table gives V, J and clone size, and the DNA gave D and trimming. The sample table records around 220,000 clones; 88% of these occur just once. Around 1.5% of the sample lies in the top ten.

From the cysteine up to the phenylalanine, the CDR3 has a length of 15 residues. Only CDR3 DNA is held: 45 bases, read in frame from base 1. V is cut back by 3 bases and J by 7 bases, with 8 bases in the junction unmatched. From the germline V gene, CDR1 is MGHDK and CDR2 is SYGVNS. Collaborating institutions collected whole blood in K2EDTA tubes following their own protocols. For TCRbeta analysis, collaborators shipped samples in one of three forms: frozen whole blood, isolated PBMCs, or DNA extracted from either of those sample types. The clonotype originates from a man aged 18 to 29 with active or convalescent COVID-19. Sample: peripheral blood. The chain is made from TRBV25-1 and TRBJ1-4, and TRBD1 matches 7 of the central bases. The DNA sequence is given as TGTGCCAGCAGTGATCACCATAACAGGGGTGAAAAACTGTTTTTT. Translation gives CASSDHHNRGEKLFF.